This T cell receptor beta chain comes out of a study of T cells in localized non-small cell lung cancer. Whole-study results and caveats: Within adjacent lung there appeared a median around 57 of the top 100 tumor clones. Uninvolved adjacent lung had more T cell clonality than any other tissue, topping tumor.

The CDR3 loop spans 16 amino acids. Germline lookup yields CDR1 SGHNT and CDR2 YYREEE (reference sequence). Trimming cost V 3 bases and J 0 bases, with 13 bases left between them. A word on this clone: Its antigen is not identified.

Sequencing used immunoSEQ multiplex PCR; TCRdb keeps in-frame clones, though not all of them. The sample gives some 4,600 clones, about 92% of which show up once; around 3% is in the top ten. The sequence was obtained from a woman aged 40-69 years with stage I lung adenocarcinoma. The sample in question was peripheral blood, obtained before any cancer treatment. The rearrangement joins TRBV5-4 to TRBJ2-1; D is unresolved. CDR3 sequence: CASSSGGARSYNEQFF. The DNA of the CDR3 is TGTGCCAGCAGCTCCGGTGGCGCCCGCTCCTACAATGAGCAGTTCTTC.